Below are 21 T cell receptor beta chains sequenced from a single sample in a study of esophageal squamous cell carcinoma under preoperative chemotherapy. TCRdb reanalysed the PCR reads using MiXCR and keeps one entry per CDR3 protein. The sample has 9,500 to 11,000 distinct CDR3 sequences; 50% to 70% are singletons. Time point reported: after preoperative PTX-NDP chemotherapy. The sample was collected from a patient given preoperative chemotherapy. The receptors were sampled from a human donor with esophageal squamous cell carcinoma. The donor label of this sample is uncertain.

This clonotype was detected only a few times. V and J are TRBV6-5 and TRBJ2-1; a weak D match, TRBD1 (6 bases). V dropped 3 bases and J dropped 11 bases, with 14 bases sitting between them. The CDR3 runs to 13 residues. Germline V lookup: CDR1 MNHEY, CDR2 SVGAGI. The CDR3: CASSYRTADKQFF. The DNA for the CDR3 is TGTGCCAGCAGTTATCGGACAGCCGACAAGCAGTTCTTC.

The rearrangement links TRBV6-1 to TRBJ2-4, with unresolved D. Looked up from germline, CDR1 is MNHNS and CDR2 is SASEGT. The CDR3 extends over 14 amino acids. The V end lost 2 bases, the J end lost 7 bases, and 12 bases lay between the germline ends. This chain's CDR3 is CASSEFGSENIQYF. The CDR3 DNA reads TGTGCCAGCAGTGAATTTGGGTCAGAGAACATTCAGTACTTC.

With regard to this clonotype: A much larger clone lies one base from this, so it may be a read error. The chain recombines TRBV7-6 with TRBJ2-1; D is ambiguous. The J call may be faulty, since TRBJ2-7 better matches the DNA end. The germline V gene encodes CDR1 SGHVS and CDR2 FNYEAQ. The CDR3 is 14 amino acids. The chain's CDR3 is CASSLALLGGEQYF. CDR3 DNA sequence: TGTGCCAGCAGCTTAGCCCTTTTAGGCGGTGAGCAGTACTTC.

With regard to this clonotype: An end of the junction differs from the germline gene, which may be a read error. The gene calls are TRBV6-4 and TRBJ2-4, with a tentative D call TRBD2 (6 bases). CDR3 size: 16 residues. Germline V gene lookup returns CDR1 MRHNA and CDR2 SNTAGT. The CDR3 loop is CASRVSGPGAKDTQYF. The CDR3 DNA is TGTGCCAGCCGCGTCTCGGGACCGGGAGCCAAAGACACGCAGTATTTC.

About this clonotype itself: A read error may account for a junction end that differs from germline. The gene calls are TRBV10-3 and TRBJ2-3, with D possibly being TRBD2 (7 bases). The CDR3 spans 16 residues. Germline V gene lookup returns CDR1 ENHRY and CDR2 SYGVKD. The CDR3 coding sequence is TGTGCCATCGGGGGGGGAGGGGGGCGTGACCCAGATACGCAGTACTTT. Protein product: CAIGGGGGRDPDTQYF.

The chain links TRBV6-1 to TRBJ2-2; 14 bases map to TRBD2. The tail of the sequence fits TRBJ2-3 better, so the J call may be wrong. This CDR3 spans 22 amino acids. Per the germline V gene, CDR1 is MNHNS and CDR2 is SASEGT. As DNA, the CDR3 is TGTGCCAGCAGGGGGACTAAGCGGGGGCCGGGACTAGCGGGAGTGGACCCAGGGACGCAGTATTTT. Its protein product is CASRGTKRGPGLAGVDPGTQYF.

Worth noting for this clonotype: This could be a read error, since a much larger clone is one nucleotide away. V gene TRBV11-3 combines with J gene TRBJ2-1; a possible D gene is TRBD2 (6 bases). The CDR3 is 14 residues long. Trimming removed 6 bases at V and 13 bases at J, with 22 bases between. Germline assignment: CDR1 SGHNT and CDR2 YENEEA. This CDR3 reads CASSPPGYRETQFF. CDR3 nucleotides: TGTGCCAGCAGTCCCCCAGGGTATCGGGAGACCCAGTTCTTC.

A word on this clonotype: Being one base from a much bigger clone, this may be a read error. The chain combines TRBV27 with TRBJ2-1, with 9 bases fitting TRBD1. V lost 4 bases to trimming and J lost 13 bases; unmatched junction nucleotides: 11. This CDR3 has 14 amino acids. Looked up from germline, CDR1 is MNHEY and CDR2 is SMNVEV (reference sequence). The CDR3 region has the DNA TGTGCCAGCAGTTCGGGACAGGGAGGTGAGACCCAGTTCTTC. Its translation is CASSSGQGGETQFF.

This clonotype was detected many times. This chain joins TRBV7-2 and TRBJ2-3, with 10 nucleotides matching TRBD2. V lost 1 base and J lost 7; bases outside the gene matches: 5. The CDR3 runs 15 residues. In germline, CDR1 is SGHTA, CDR2 FQGNSA. Here the CDR3 reads CASSLEVSGRNTQYF. The DNA of the CDR3 is TGTGCCAGCAGCTTAGAGGTTAGCGGGAGGAATACGCAGTATTTT. The variable domain in full, with the rest retrieved from reference TRBV7-2 and TRBJ2-3, is GAGVSQSPSNKVTEKGKDVELRCDPISGHTALYWYRQSLGQGLEFLIYFQGNSAPDKSGLPSDRFSAERTGGSVSTLTIQRTQQEDSAVYLCASSLEVSGRNTQYFGPGTRLTVL.

V is TRBV6-1 and J is TRBJ2-1; 10 bases align to TRBD1. CDR3 size: 19 residues. Per germline, CDR1 MNHNS and CDR2 SASEGT. Trimming cost V 7 bases and J 4 bases; bases outside gene matches: 19. The CDR3: CASTDDRGRGRAAYNEQFF. In nucleotides, the CDR3 is TGTGCCAGCACCGATGACAGGGGGCGAGGGAGGGCCGCTTACAATGAGCAGTTCTTC.

This clonotype rates as large. The chain combines TRBV6-6 with TRBJ2-1; 12 bases fit TRBD2. The CDR3 consists of 17 residues. CDR1 and CDR2 from the germline V gene are MNHNY and SVGAGI (reference sequence). V gave up 0 bases and J gave up 7 bases; unmatched junction bases: 7. CDR3 sequence reads: CASSYSLGLAGRNEQFF. The CDR3 DNA follows: TGTGCCAGCAGTTACTCCCTCGGACTAGCGGGGCGTAATGAGCAGTTCTTC.

The table lists this clonotype with a count of one. The V gene is TRBV7-3, the J gene TRBJ2-5; tentatively, D is TRBD1 (5 bases). The CDR3 sequence is 15 residues long. V dropped 2 bases and J dropped 11 bases, with 21 bases sitting between them. Germline CDR1 is SGHTA and CDR2 is FQGTGA. This CDR3 reads CASSLDNGAYNEQYF. CDR3 DNA: TGTGCCAGCAGCTTAGACAATGGGGCCTACAATGAGCAGTACTTC.

In DNA form, the CDR3 reads TGTGCCAGCGGGGGGCTCGGGGGAAGCTACACAGAGACGCAGTACTTC. Translating gives CASGGLGGSYTETQYF. V is TRBV6-1 and J is TRBJ2-3, with D tentatively TRBD1 or TRBD2 (6 bases each). The DNA end favors TRBJ2-7, so the J call may be wrong. The CDR3 extends over 16 amino acids. CDR1 is MNHNS and CDR2 is SASEGT in the germline V gene.

This clonotype is judged large (0.1 to 1%). The chain recombines TRBV6-6 with TRBJ2-5; tentative D call: TRBD2 (6 bases). This CDR3 has 17 amino acids. The V gene lost 0 bases and the J gene lost 2 bases, with 16 bases spanning the gap. CDR1 and CDR2 from the germline V gene are MNHNY and SVGAGI (reference sequence). CDR3 amino acids: CASSYSRGGAGQETQYF. The CDR3 bases are TGTGCCAGCAGTTACTCGAGAGGCGGGGCGGGGCAAGAGACCCAGTACTTC.

The V and J genes are TRBV6-1 and TRBJ2-3, with D unclear. This CDR3 spans 14 amino acids. CDR1 is MNHNS and CDR2 is SASEGT in the germline V gene. CDR3 nucleotides: TGTGCGGGCAGATCGACTCGTAGCACAGATACGCAGTATTTT. Amino acid sequence: CAGRSTRSTDTQYF.

This clonotype was observed a few times. J is TRBJ2-2 and V is TRBV7-2; tentatively, D is TRBD2 (7 bases). The CDR3 contains 16 residues. CDR1 is SGHTA and CDR2 is FQGNSA in the germline V gene. Between the trimmed V and J ends, which lost 3 bases and 3 bases, there was a span of 14 bases. Here the CDR3 DNA reads TGTGCCAGCAGCTTCAGAGGGGGAGGGGACACCGGGGAGCTGTTTTTT. Its protein product is CASSFRGGGDTGELFF.

The chain combines TRBV12-3 or TRBV12-4 with TRBJ2-5; D might be TRBD2 (6 bases). TRBJ2-1 matches the DNA end more closely, so the J call is doubtful. The CDR3 runs to 14 residues. DNA for the CDR3: TGTGCCAGCACCTTGGGGGGTTCCCAAGAGACCCAGTTCTTC. It specifies CASTLGGSQETQFF.

This rearrangement joins TRBV7-2 to TRBJ2-5; 13 nucleotides line up with TRBD2. Germline CDR1 and CDR2: SGHTA and FQGNSA. The CDR3 loop spans 17 amino acids. The V segment lost 4 bases and the J segment 11 bases; nucleotides outside the gene matches: 16. The CDR3 protein is CASSSKGLAGPYNEQYF. CDR3 DNA: TGTGCCAGCAGCTCAAAGGGACTAGCGGGACCCTACAATGAGCAGTACTTC.

The chain combines TRBV6-4 with TRBJ2-1; D unresolved. Trimming took 7 bases from V and 5 from J, leaving 9 bases between them. The V gene's germline CDR1 is MRHNA and CDR2 SNTAGT. CDR3 size: 12 residues. The CDR3 DNA reads as TGTGCCAGCAATCGGGTGCACAATGAGCAGTTCTTC. Its translation: CASNRVHNEQFF.

This clonotype has more than one count but fewer than ten. The chain joins TRBV6-1 to TRBJ2-3, with D perhaps TRBD1 or TRBD2 (5 bases each). The J call may be in error: the DNA end matches TRBJ2-4 better. CDR1 is MNHNS, CDR2 SASEGT, per germline. The CDR3 has 16 residues. The CDR3 is CASSELWGRATDTQYF. The CDR3 region has the DNA TGTGCCAGCAGTGAATTGTGGGGGAGAGCCACAGACACTCAGTACTTC.

V and J are TRBV6-1 and TRBJ2-1; D is perhaps TRBD1 or TRBD2 (5 bases each). The CDR3 covers 12 residues. Germline CDR1 and CDR2: MNHNS and SASEGT. V was cut by 0 bases and J by 13 bases, with 10 bases left in between. DNA of the CDR3: TGTGCCAGCAGTGAAGCAGGGGAGACCCAGTTCTTC. Translated, it gives CASSEAGETQFF.